This is a list of T cell receptor beta chains from one sample in a study of blood T cell repertoires in COVID-19. Produced via immunoSEQ multiplex PCR; TCRdb's table is partial and in-frame only. The sample yields 200,000 or so clones, 75% to 90% seen once. The sequenced material came from peripheral blood. The receptor source for this set is a human donor in a cohort sampled during active COVID-19. Each CDR3 is given with its conserved first and last residue. The D gene is left open where the match is weak. Where a row states a size, it is once, few, many or the class of an expanded clone; other rows omit it.

J: TRBJ1-2
D: -
size: -
V: TRBV28
DNA: TGTGCCAGCAGTTTATATGGAGTTATTAACTATGGCTACACCTTC
CDR3: CASSLYGVINYGYTF

J: TRBJ2-7
D: -
size: -
V: TRBV5-8
DNA: TGTGCCAGCAGCTTGGAGCGCGTGACCAAGGAGCAGTACTTC
CDR3: CASSLERVTKEQYF

J: TRBJ1-4
D: -
size: -
V: TRBV9
DNA: TGTGCCAGCAGCGTAGGAGGGTTCGGGGAAAAACTGTTTTTT
CDR3: CASSVGGFGEKLFF

J: TRBJ2-1
D: TRBD2
size: -
V: TRBV4-3
DNA: TGCGCCAGCAGCCAAGATCAACTAGCGGGAATTAAGCAGTTCTTC
CDR3: CASSQDQLAGIKQFF

J: TRBJ1-3
D: -
size: few
V: TRBV3-1/TRBV3-2
DNA: TGTGCCAGCAGCCCAAGTAGGAACGGGGGGTCTGGAAACACCATATATTTT
CDR3: CASSPSRNGGSGNTIYF

J: TRBJ1-2
D: -
size: -
V: TRBV11-2
DNA: TGTGCCAGCAGCTTGAGTGCAGGGATTGTGGGAAATGGCTACACCTTC
CDR3: CASSLSAGIVGNGYTF

J: TRBJ1-4
D: TRBD1
size: once
V: TRBV27
DNA: TGTGCCAGCACCTTTTTGCCGGGACAGGGGGCAACTAATGAAAAACTGTTTTTT
CDR3: CASTFLPGQGATNEKLFF

J: TRBJ1-1
D: -
size: -
V: TRBV7-9
DNA: TGTGCCAGCAGCTTAACTTTTCTGAACACTGAAGCTTTCTTT
CDR3: CASSLTFLNTEAFF

J: TRBJ1-2
D: -
size: few
V: TRBV28
DNA: TGTGCCAGCACTTCAGGGAACTATGGCTACACCTTC
CDR3: CASTSGNYGYTF

J: TRBJ2-5
D: -
size: -
V: TRBV7-9
DNA: TGTGCCAGCAGCAAGAACAGGGAAGAGACCCAGTACTTC
CDR3: CASSKNREETQYF

J: TRBJ1-3
D: -
size: -
V: TRBV6-6
DNA: TGTGCCAGCAGTTATGGGGAGTCTGGAAACACCATATATTTT
CDR3: CASSYGESGNTIYF

J: TRBJ2-3
D: -
size: few
V: TRBV5-1
DNA: TGCGCCAGCAGCTTGGACGGGAGCGGGACAGATACGCAGTATTTT
CDR3: CASSLDGSGTDTQYF

J: TRBJ2-3
D: -
size: -
V: TRBV7-9
DNA: TGTGCCAGCAATGCGGGGTTTGCAGATACGCAGTATTTT
CDR3: CASNAGFADTQYF

J: TRBJ2-1
D: -
size: -
V: TRBV12-3/TRBV12-4
DNA: TGTGCCAGCAGGGTCAGGGGAAGCAATGAGCAGTTCTTC
CDR3: CASRVRGSNEQFF

J: TRBJ2-3
D: TRBD1
size: -
V: TRBV27
DNA: TGTGCCAGCAGTTTGTTGACAGGGGGTGATACGCAGTATTTT
CDR3: CASSLLTGGDTQYF

J: TRBJ2-5
D: TRBD2
size: -
V: TRBV19
DNA: TGTGCCAGTAGCGGGAGAGGACTAGCGGGAGCTCCGGAGACCCAGTACTTC
CDR3: CASSGRGLAGAPETQYF

J: TRBJ1-2
D: TRBD1
size: many
V: TRBV4-3
DNA: TGCGCCAGCAGCAATCCGACAGGGATGGTCTATGGCTACACCTTC
CDR3: CASSNPTGMVYGYTF

J: TRBJ1-4
D: TRBD1
size: -
V: TRBV4-3
DNA: TGCGCCAGCAGCCCCTTCGGGACAGGGGATTATGAAAAACTGTTTTTT
CDR3: CASSPFGTGDYEKLFF

J: TRBJ1-1
D: -
size: -
V: TRBV19
DNA: TGTGCCAGTAGTATTCTAACAGGGTTCAATGAAGCTTTCTTT
CDR3: CASSILTGFNEAFF

J: TRBJ2-7
D: -
size: -
V: TRBV2
DNA: TGTGCCACAACCCGGGACTGGAGCTCCTACGAGCAGTACTTC
CDR3: CATTRDWSSYEQYF

J: TRBJ1-2
D: -
size: -
V: TRBV5-4
DNA: TGTGCCAGCAGCTCCGTATTAGGCTACACCTTC
CDR3: CASSSVLGYTF

J: TRBJ1-1
D: -
size: -
V: TRBV6-5
DNA: TGTGCCAGCAGTTATGAGGCCCTGAACACTGAAGCTTTCTTT
CDR3: CASSYEALNTEAFF

J: TRBJ1-1
D: -
size: -
V: TRBV27
DNA: TGTGCCAGCAGTCCTGGACAGATGAACACTGAAGCTTTCTTT
CDR3: CASSPGQMNTEAFF

J: TRBJ1-1
D: TRBD1
size: -
V: TRBV5-1
DNA: TGCGCCAGCAGCTTGGCGAACCGACAGGGGACCCAAGCTTTCTTT
CDR3: CASSLANRQGTQAFF

J: TRBJ1-5
D: -
size: few
V: TRBV28
DNA: TGTGCCAGCAGTTTATTGACTGCGTCGCCCCAGCATTTT
CDR3: CASSLLTASPQHF

J: TRBJ2-7
D: -
size: -
V: TRBV9
DNA: TGTGCCAGCAGCGTAGCCGCAGGGGTCTACGAGCAGTACTTC
CDR3: CASSVAAGVYEQYF

J: TRBJ1-1
D: -
size: few
V: TRBV5-4
DNA: TGTGCCAGCAGCCTAGGACAGCCGAACACTGAAGCTTTCTTT
CDR3: CASSLGQPNTEAFF

J: TRBJ1-2
D: TRBD1
size: -
V: TRBV9
DNA: TGTGCCAGCAGCCCTAACCTCGACAGGGGTTATGGCTACACCTTC
CDR3: CASSPNLDRGYGYTF

J: TRBJ2-3
D: TRBD2
size: -
V: TRBV5-4
DNA: TGTGCCAGCAGCTTGGCCCTCGGCGCGGGAGAGTCAGATACGCAGTATTTT
CDR3: CASSLALGAGESDTQYF

J: TRBJ2-1
D: -
size: -
V: TRBV24-1
DNA: TGTGCCACCAGTGATTTGCCCGGGGTTCCATCCTACAATGAGCAGTTCTTC
CDR3: CATSDLPGVPSYNEQFF

J: TRBJ2-7
D: TRBD1
size: -
V: TRBV7-6
DNA: TGTGCCAGCAGCCTCGGGACAGGGAGGTACGAGCAGTACTTC
CDR3: CASSLGTGRYEQYF

J: TRBJ2-5
D: -
size: -
V: TRBV27
DNA: TGTGCCAGCAGTTCAACGTTAGCGACCCAAGAGACCCAGTACTTC
CDR3: CASSSTLATQETQYF

J: TRBJ2-6
D: TRBD1
size: once
V: TRBV7-8
DNA: TGTGCCAGCAGCCCCATCTCGCCGACAGGGTCTTCTGGGGCCAACGTCCTGACTTTC
CDR3: CASSPISPTGSSGANVLTF

J: TRBJ1-2
D: TRBD1
size: -
V: TRBV27
DNA: TGTGCCAGCAGTGTCCGGGACAGGGGGCCCTATGGCTACACCTTC
CDR3: CASSVRDRGPYGYTF

J: TRBJ2-3
D: TRBD2
size: -
V: TRBV28
DNA: TGTGCCAGCAGTTTAGGGGGAGGACTAGAAGGATGGACAGATACGCAGTATTTT
CDR3: CASSLGGGLEGWTDTQYF

J: TRBJ2-1
D: -
size: -
V: TRBV10-3
DNA: TGTGCCGTTGGCGGGACCTACAATGAGCAGTTCTTC
CDR3: CAVGGTYNEQFF

J: TRBJ1-6
D: -
size: -
V: TRBV5-1
DNA: TGCGCCAGCAGACAGCCTTATAATTCACCCCTCCACTTT
CDR3: CASRQPYNSPLHF

J: TRBJ1-4
D: -
size: -
V: TRBV9
DNA: TGTGCCAGCAGCGCCCGACAGCCTGCAACTAATGAAAAACTGTTTTTT
CDR3: CASSARQPATNEKLFF

J: TRBJ1-2
D: TRBD1
size: -
V: TRBV28
DNA: TGTGCCAGCAGTTTTGACTGGACAGGAGGCTTGAACTATGGCTACACCTTC
CDR3: CASSFDWTGGLNYGYTF

J: TRBJ2-7
D: TRBD1
size: -
V: TRBV11-3
DNA: TGTGCCAGCAGCCAGGGGGCCAACGAGCAGTACTTC
CDR3: CASSQGANEQYF

J: TRBJ2-4
D: TRBD1
size: -
V: TRBV27
DNA: TGTGCCAGCAGTCTCCGGGACAGCCAAAACATTCAGTACTTC
CDR3: CASSLRDSQNIQYF

J: TRBJ2-3
D: -
size: -
V: TRBV4-2
DNA: TGTGCCAGCAGCCAAGATCAGGGCACAGATACGCAGTATTTT
CDR3: CASSQDQGTDTQYF

J: TRBJ1-1
D: TRBD1
size: -
V: TRBV9
DNA: TGTGCCAGCAGCGTTACAGGGGGAGCTACTGAAGCTTTCTTT
CDR3: CASSVTGGATEAFF

J: TRBJ2-6
D: TRBD2
size: -
V: TRBV6-2/TRBV6-3
DNA: TGTGCCAGCAGTTACTCTACTAGCGGGAGGGCTGGGGCCAACGTCCTGACTTTC
CDR3: CASSYSTSGRAGANVLTF

J: TRBJ2-1
D: TRBD2
size: few
V: TRBV7-9
DNA: TGTGCCAGCAGCGCTAGCGGGAGAGGAGGTGAGCAGTTCTTC
CDR3: CASSASGRGGEQFF

J: TRBJ2-5
D: TRBD1
size: -
V: TRBV7-2
DNA: TGTGCCAGCAGCTCGGACAGGGGAGGGACCCAGTACTTC
CDR3: CASSSDRGGTQYF

J: TRBJ2-6
D: -
size: few
V: TRBV7-3
DNA: TGTGCCAGCAGCTTAACTGGGAGGACAGGGGCCAACGTCCTGACTTTC
CDR3: CASSLTGRTGANVLTF

J: TRBJ2-5
D: TRBD1
size: -
V: TRBV9
DNA: TGTGCCAGCAGCGTCCGGGACAGCGAAGAGACCCAGTACTTC
CDR3: CASSVRDSEETQYF

J: TRBJ1-1
D: TRBD1
size: once
V: TRBV3-1/TRBV3-2
DNA: TGTGCCAGCAGCCTTCGACAGGGTGAAGCTTTCTTT
CDR3: CASSLRQGEAFF

J: TRBJ2-7
D: TRBD2
size: -
V: TRBV19
DNA: TGTGCCAGTAGTACTACTAGCGGGATAATGTACGAGCAGTACTTC
CDR3: CASSTTSGIMYEQYF

J: TRBJ2-2
D: -
size: -
V: TRBV4-2
DNA: TGTGCCAGCAGCCAAGAAGGAGGTTCGGCCGGGGAGCTGTTTTTT
CDR3: CASSQEGGSAGELFF